Each of the 8 T cell receptor beta chains below was sequenced from the same sample in a study of T cell repertoires in cytomegalovirus infection. TCRdb used MiXCR to reprocess the reads, holding one entry per CDR3 protein. The repertoire holds just over 450,000 distinct CDR3 sequences, with approximately 42% as singletons. These receptors are not linked to any known antigen. The sequences come from cultured PBMCs, collected from culture after CMV antigen stimulation. The receptor set was obtained from a human donor in good health (CMV status not recorded). Some clones in this sample may be carry-over from other donors' samples.

The chain's CDR3 is CSARSREYQETQYF. CDR3 nucleotide sequence: TGCAGTGCTCGGAGTCGGGAGTACCAAGAGACCCAGTACTTC. The gene calls are TRBV20-1 and TRBJ2-5; D is possibly TRBD2 (6 bases). Trimming pared 5 bases from V and 0 bases from J, leaving 13 bases between. The CDR3 consists of 14 residues. In germline, CDR1 is DFQATT, CDR2 SNEGSKA (reference sequence).

This clonotype came up a few times. The chain joins TRBV7-2 to TRBJ2-1; no firm D call. V lost 7 bases to trimming and J lost 4 bases, with 11 bases between them. This CDR3 is built from 13 residues. Germline CDR1 is SGHTA and CDR2 is FQGNSA. Here the CDR3 reads CASTRQQYNEQFF. The CDR3 DNA reads TGTGCCAGCACTCGGCAGCAGTACAATGAGCAGTTCTTC.

This clonotype came up a few times. The chain joins TRBV7-2 to TRBJ2-2, with unresolved D. Trimming pared 5 bases from V and 2 bases from J, leaving 9 bases between. CDR3 size: 14 residues. Germline V CDR1 and CDR2: SGHTA, FQGNSA. As DNA, the CDR3 is TGTGCCAGCAGCCTCAGGATAAACACCGGGGAGCTGTTTTTT. Translated: CASSLRINTGELFF.

The chain recombines TRBV7-2 with TRBJ2-2; no firm D call. Trimming cost V 0 bases and J 2 bases, with 4 bases left between them. The CDR3 is 14 residues long. Germline V lookup: CDR1 SGHTA, CDR2 FQGNSA. CDR3 residues: CASSLALNTGELFF. The CDR3 bases are TGTGCCAGCAGCTTAGCCCTAAACACCGGGGAGCTGTTTTTT.

The CDR3: CASSLAGRHQPQHF. As DNA, the CDR3 is TGTGCCAGCAGTTTAGCAGGGAGGCATCAGCCCCAGCATTTT. The rearrangement uses TRBV12-3 or TRBV12-4 and TRBJ1-5; no reliable D call. The CDR3 has 14 amino acids. Trimming stripped 0 bases from V and 5 bases from J, with 8 bases between.

The rearrangement uses TRBV28 and TRBJ2-3; D unresolved. The V and J ends lost 5 bases and 1 base respectively, with 16 bases between them. In germline, CDR1 is MDHEN, CDR2 SYDVKM. CDR3 length: 16 amino acids. CDR3 nucleotides: TGTGCCAGCAGTCCACCCCGGAAATATCGCACAGATACGCAGTATTTT. Protein: CASSPPRKYRTDTQYF. Using reference TRBV28 and TRBJ2-3 for the parts outside the CDR3, the full variable domain is DVKVTQSSRYLVKRTGEKVFLECVQDMDHENMFWYRQDPGLGLRLIYFSYDVKMKEKGDIPEGYSVSREKKERFSLILESASTNQTSMYLCASSPPRKYRTDTQYFGPGTRLTVL.

This clonotype was seen a single time. The chain uses TRBV5-4 and TRBJ2-1; TRBD2 matches 8 bases. V lost 0 bases, J lost 7 bases, and 12 bases stayed unmatched. The CDR3 has 17 amino acids. Germline CDR1 and CDR2: SGHNT and YYREEE (reference sequence). The CDR3 protein is CASSLGPAGDPGNEQFF. In DNA, the CDR3 is TGTGCCAGCAGCTTGGGACCAGCGGGAGACCCCGGGAATGAGCAGTTCTTC.

This clonotype was recorded a few times. The gene calls are TRBV7-2 and TRBJ2-7; no clear D. Trimming took 3 bases from V and 2 from J, leaving 8 bases between them. Germline loops: CDR1 SGHTA, CDR2 FQGNSA. This CDR3 comprises 13 residues. The CDR3, as DNA: TGTGCCAGCAGCTTGTGGCCTCCCTACGAGCAGTACTTC. Its protein is CASSLWPPYEQYF. The full variable domain, its missing parts supplied by reference TRBV7-2 and TRBJ2-7, is GAGVSQSPSNKVTEKGKDVELRCDPISGHTALYWYRQSLGQGLEFLIYFQGNSAPDKSGLPSDRFSAERTGGSVSTLTIQRTQQEDSAVYLCASSLWPPYEQYFGPGTRLTVT.